This T cell receptor beta chain was captured by sequencing in a study of vaccination and CD4 T cells after COVID-19. This clonotype was observed a handful of times. Antigen specificity is unknown. The CDR3 length is 12 residues. The V gene's germline CDR1 is DFQATT and CDR2 SNEGSKA (reference sequence). Between the trimmed V and J ends, which lost 8 bases and 5 bases, there was a span of 13 bases. Scientists ran DNA taken from cultured CD4+ T cells through the Oncomine TCR Beta short-read assay for sequencing. Using its own MiXCR run on the PCR reads, TCRdb lists one record per CDR3 protein. Of 14,000 to 15,000 distinct CDR3 sequences in the sample, 65% to 80% were seen once. The treatment is: approximately nine-day PBMC culture with coronavirus spike peptide pools or control peptides (ViraFEST assay). Under the ViraFEST approach, antigen-specific T cells were expanded with peptide pools and TCRs subsequently sequenced. Roughly 2 million PBMCs were grown per well alongside 10 IU/ml IL-2 and approximately 9.8 ug/ml peptide pools. The authors isolated CD4+ T cells by negative selection after 10 to 11 days of culture.

V and J are TRBV20-1 and TRBJ1-5, with D unclear. Sequenced sample: CD4+ T cells from blood, cultured in vitro. This sequence originates from a human donor who had recovered from COVID-19. CDR3 residues: CSLGRTDQPQHF. The DNA of the CDR3 is TGCAGTTTAGGTCGCACGGATCAGCCCCAGCATTTT.